This entry lists 11 T cell receptor beta chains sequenced from one sample in a study of blood T cells in healthy people across ages. A sample-barcoded 5' primer and a J-beta primer mix were used in a second PCR of roughly 7 to 11 cycles. TCRdb ran MiXCR on the 5' RACE reads and lists one entry per CDR3 protein. The table shows some 750,000 distinct CDR3 sequences, with roughly 20% occurring only once. The sequencing sample was made of blood. Source of these receptors: a man between 65 and 85 years old in good health.

V gene TRBV2 combines with J gene TRBJ2-3; 10 nucleotides line up with TRBD2. The CDR3 loop spans 14 amino acids. Germline-derived CDR1 and CDR2 are SNHLY and FYNNEI. V lost 7 bases, J lost 1 base, and 2 bases stayed unmatched. CDR3 residues: CASIGLAGTDTQYF. CDR3 in DNA: TGTGCCAGCATTGGACTAGCGGGCACAGATACGCAGTATTTT.

The V call is TRBV5-5, the J call TRBJ2-5; D may be TRBD2 (5 bases). The V end was cut by 4 bases, the J end by 5 bases, with 18 bases between. CDR3 length: 15 residues. CDR1 SGHKS and CDR2 YYEKEE come from the germline V gene (reference sequence). This chain's CDR3 is CASSALFEGEETQYF. CDR3 sequence (DNA): TGTGCCAGCAGCGCCCTCTTTGAGGGTGAGGAGACCCAGTACTTC.

A note on this clonotype: This may be a read error: a much more frequent sequence differs by one nucleotide. The gene calls are TRBV28 and TRBJ2-1; possibly TRBD2 for D (5 bases). CDR3 length equals 11 residues. CDR1 is MDHEN, CDR2 SYDVKM, per germline. This chain's CDR3 is CTSNREGEQFF. The CDR3 region has the DNA TGTACCAGCAACCGAGAGGGAGAGCAGTTCTTC. Full variable domain (missing parts from reference TRBV28 and TRBJ2-1): DVKVTQSSRYLVKRTGEKVFLECVQDMDHENMFWYRQDPGLGLRLIYFSYDVKMKEKGDIPEGYSVSREKKERFSLILESASTNQTSMYLCTSNREGEQFFGPGTRLTVL.

The V and J genes are TRBV12-3 or TRBV12-4 and TRBJ1-2; tentative D call: TRBD1 (5 bases). Deletions cut 6 bases from V and 8 bases from J, with 19 bases between. The CDR3 totals 14 residues. As DNA, the CDR3 is TGTGCCAGCAGCAGAGGAACGGTGGGGCTGGGCTACACCTTC. Translating gives CASSRGTVGLGYTF.

The chain combines TRBV14 with TRBJ2-2; possibly TRBD2 for D (6 bases). The CDR3 runs 14 residues. Trimming took off 6 bases at V and 1 base at J, with 9 bases between the two ends. Germline V gene sequence: CDR1 SGHDN, CDR2 FVKESK. CDR3 DNA sequence: TGTGCCAGCAGGGACTATGTGAACACCGGGGAGCTGTTTTTT. Translated: CASRDYVNTGELFF.

This chain links TRBV20-1 with TRBJ2-5; 12 bases are shared with TRBD2. CDR1 is DFQATT and CDR2 is SNEGSKA in the germline V gene (reference sequence). V gave up 6 bases and J gave up 0 bases; unmatched junction bases: 5. The length of the CDR3 is 15 residues. This chain's CDR3 is CSAPTSGRNQETQYF. The CDR3, as DNA: TGCAGTGCCCCGACTAGCGGGAGAAACCAAGAGACCCAGTACTTC.

This chain links TRBV10-2 with TRBJ1-6; D gene uncertain. Germline V lookup: CDR1 WSHSY, CDR2 SAAADI. V lost 3 bases to trimming and J lost 6 bases, with 9 bases between them. CDR3 length equals 14 residues. The CDR3 sequence is CASSDMEINSPLHF. For the CDR3, the DNA is TGCGCCAGCAGTGACATGGAAATTAATTCACCCCTCCACTTT.

This clonotype has a handful of counts. The V and J genes are TRBV20-1 and TRBJ2-2, with TRBD2 identical over 10 bases. The V gene's germline CDR1 is DFQATT and CDR2 SNEGSKA (reference sequence). Trimming took 5 bases from V and 13 from J; bases not matched to a gene: 16. The CDR3 length is 15 residues. CDR3 residues: CSAGRLAGDTFGLFF. The DNA for the CDR3 is TGCAGTGCTGGGAGACTAGCGGGCGACACCTTTGGGCTGTTTTTT.

The chain has TRBV7-9 and TRBJ2-6, with D uncertain. This CDR3 region has 18 residues. Trimming took 3 bases from V and 0 from J, leaving 15 bases between them. Germline CDR1 SEHNR, CDR2 FQNEAQ (reference sequence). Here the CDR3 reads CASSFFVQVPSGANVLTF. The DNA for the CDR3 is TGTGCCAGCAGCTTTTTTGTCCAGGTCCCCTCTGGGGCCAACGTCCTGACTTTC. Complete variable domain (other parts from reference TRBV7-9 and TRBJ2-6): DTGVSQNPRHKITKRGQNVTFRCDPISEHNRLYWYRQTLGQGPEFLTYFQNEAQLEKSRLLSDRFSAERPKGSFSTLEIQRTEQGDSAMYLCASSFFVQVPSGANVLTFGAGSRLTVL.

This chain uses TRBV3-1 with TRBJ1-1, with D tentatively TRBD1 (5 bases). The V gene lost 5 bases and the J gene lost 4 bases, with 14 bases spanning the gap. Germline CDR1 and CDR2: LGHDT and YNNKEL (reference sequence). The CDR3 is 14 residues long. The CDR3 here is CASSGVPGGTEAFF. In DNA form, the CDR3 reads TGTGCCAGCAGCGGGGTACCCGGGGGCACTGAAGCTTTCTTT. Based on the CDR3 plus reference TRBV3-1 and TRBJ1-1, the full variable domain is DTAVSQTPKYLVTQMGNDKSIKCEQNLGHDTMYWYKQDSKKFLKIMFSYNNKELIINETVPNRFSPKSPDKAHLNLHINSLELGDSAVYFCASSGVPGGTEAFFGQGTRLTVV.

The table lists this clonotype with a few counts. The chain carries TRBV20-1 and TRBJ2-5, with D perhaps being TRBD1 or TRBD2 (5 bases each). CDR1 is DFQATT, CDR2 SNEGSKA, per germline (reference sequence). The CDR3 is made up of 15 amino acids. The germline V and J ends were trimmed by 1 base and 1 base, with 13 bases remaining between them. The CDR3 DNA sequence: TGCAGTGCTAGAGTACCGGGACGGCGCCAAGAGACCCAGTACTTC. Encoded protein: CSARVPGRRQETQYF.